This is a list of T cell receptor beta chains from one sample in a study of shared clonotypes between healthy human individuals. TCRdb keeps only in-frame clones here, not all; method: immunoSEQ multiplex PCR. Of millions of clones detected, roughly 95% appear once; the ten largest clones hold 0.1% to 0.15%. What was sequenced was naive CD4+ T cells sorted from blood. The receptors were sampled from a man between 18 and 35 years old in good health. Each CDR3 is given with its conserved first and last residue.

v_gene: TRBV5-1; j_gene: TRBJ2-1; len: 15; CDR3aa: CASSLSGSSYNEQFF
v_gene: TRBV5-4; j_gene: TRBJ2-5; len: 15; CDR3aa: CASSLVDRVQETQYF
v_gene: TRBV18; j_gene: TRBJ2-7; len: 13; CDR3aa: CASSPGVGSEQYF
v_gene: TRBV5-1; j_gene: TRBJ1-1; len: 15; CDR3aa: CASSLIDLVPTEAFF
v_gene: TRBV11-2; j_gene: TRBJ2-1; len: 14; CDR3aa: CASSLGGGPNEQFF
v_gene: TRBV29-1; j_gene: TRBJ1-3; len: 13; CDR3aa: CSVESASGNTIYF
v_gene: TRBV14; j_gene: TRBJ2-5; len: 14; CDR3aa: CASSPGLLQETQYF
v_gene: TRBV9; j_gene: TRBJ1-4; len: 17; CDR3aa: CASSVSGSAATNEKLFF
v_gene: TRBV2; j_gene: TRBJ2-5; len: 13; CDR3aa: CASGGQGQETQYF
v_gene: TRBV15; j_gene: TRBJ1-5; len: 13; CDR3aa: CATSRAVDEPQHF
v_gene: TRBV2; j_gene: TRBJ1-5; len: 13; CDR3aa: CASLQAAGQPQHF
v_gene: TRBV19; j_gene: TRBJ2-5; len: 15; CDR3aa: CASSISEQYQETQYF
v_gene: TRBV10-1; j_gene: TRBJ1-1; len: 12; CDR3aa: CASSESGDYAFF
v_gene: TRBV27; j_gene: TRBJ2-5; len: 15; CDR3aa: CASSLSSGEQETQYF
v_gene: TRBV7-2; j_gene: TRBJ1-1; len: 15; CDR3aa: CASSSPDRGNTEAFF
v_gene: TRBV30; j_gene: TRBJ2-5; len: 13; CDR3aa: CAWSNQPQETQYF
v_gene: TRBV28; j_gene: TRBJ1-5; len: 15; CDR3aa: CASSFRTKGNQPQHF
v_gene: TRBV11-3; j_gene: TRBJ1-1; len: 12; CDR3aa: CASSLGTGEAFF
v_gene: TRBV11-3; j_gene: TRBJ2-7; len: 16; CDR3aa: CASSLDRDRISYEQYF
v_gene: TRBV18; j_gene: TRBJ2-3; len: 16; CDR3aa: CASSTAPGLAGDAQYF
v_gene: TRBV6-5; j_gene: TRBJ1-6; len: 15; CDR3aa: CASVSGPRANSPLHF
v_gene: TRBV7-2; j_gene: TRBJ1-2; len: 17; CDR3aa: CASSSYQGAVSSDGYTF
v_gene: TRBV9; j_gene: TRBJ2-3; len: 15; CDR3aa: CASSVAGGYTDTQYF
v_gene: TRBV30; j_gene: TRBJ2-5; len: 13; CDR3aa: CATEGQSQETQYF
v_gene: TRBV5-1; j_gene: TRBJ2-1; len: 14; CDR3aa: CASSFSGDYNEQFF
v_gene: TRBV4-3; j_gene: TRBJ2-6; len: 18; CDR3aa: CASSQEGTGSSGANVLTF
v_gene: TRBV9; j_gene: TRBJ2-1; len: 21; CDR3aa: CASSGRGPFNLAGGSYNEQFF
v_gene: TRBV5-6; j_gene: TRBJ1-1; len: 14; CDR3aa: CASSLEAGNTEAFF
v_gene: TRBV5-1; j_gene: TRBJ1-2; len: 12; CDR3aa: CASSPGGGGYTF
v_gene: TRBV11-2; j_gene: TRBJ1-5; len: 16; CDR3aa: CASSGGTKYSNQPQHF
v_gene: TRBV5-6; j_gene: TRBJ2-7; len: 17; CDR3aa: CASSFDRDYSGAYEQYF
v_gene: TRBV18; j_gene: TRBJ2-7; len: 12; CDR3aa: CASSETGTEQYF
v_gene: TRBV28; j_gene: TRBJ1-5; len: 14; CDR3aa: CASSLGAVNQPQHF
v_gene: TRBV11-2; j_gene: TRBJ2-2; len: 14; CDR3aa: CASSSIWGAGELFF
v_gene: TRBV5-8; j_gene: TRBJ1-1; len: 15; CDR3aa: CASSVGGAMNTEAFF
v_gene: TRBV7-9; j_gene: TRBJ2-6; len: 15; CDR3aa: CASSLSGTGANVLTF
v_gene: TRBV9; j_gene: TRBJ1-4; len: 15; CDR3aa: CASSVVGQGNEKLFF
v_gene: TRBV9; j_gene: TRBJ2-5; len: 17; CDR3aa: CASSAGTSTPPQETQYF
v_gene: TRBV6-5; j_gene: TRBJ1-6; len: 16; CDR3aa: CASSYSEVTVNSPLHF
v_gene: TRBV7-9; j_gene: TRBJ2-3; len: 14; CDR3aa: CASSLAGGLETQYF
v_gene: TRBV25-1; j_gene: TRBJ2-2; len: 16; CDR3aa: CASRPRGASNTGELFF
v_gene: TRBV6-1; j_gene: TRBJ1-5; len: 15; CDR3aa: CASSEAGLDRRPQHF
v_gene: TRBV18; j_gene: TRBJ1-2; len: 13; CDR3aa: CASSPAADYGYTF
v_gene: TRBV9; j_gene: TRBJ2-1; len: 15; CDR3aa: CASSASPDRGHEQFF
v_gene: TRBV2; j_gene: TRBJ1-6; len: 17; CDR3aa: CASTFPLGTGVSSALHF
v_gene: TRBV21-1; j_gene: TRBJ1-6; len: 15; CDR3aa: CASSHVGQENSPLHF
v_gene: TRBV28; j_gene: TRBJ2-6; len: 18; CDR3aa: CASSRRLNPGVWANVLTF
v_gene: TRBV28; j_gene: TRBJ2-3; len: 14; CDR3aa: CASSLRQGTDTQYF